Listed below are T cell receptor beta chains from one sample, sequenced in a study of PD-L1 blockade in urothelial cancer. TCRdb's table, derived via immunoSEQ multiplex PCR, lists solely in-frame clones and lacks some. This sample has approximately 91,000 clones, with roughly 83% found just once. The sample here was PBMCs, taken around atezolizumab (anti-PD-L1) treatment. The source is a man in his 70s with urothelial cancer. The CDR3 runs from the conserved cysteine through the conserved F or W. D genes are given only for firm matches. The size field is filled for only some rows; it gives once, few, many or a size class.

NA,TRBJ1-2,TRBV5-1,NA,TGCGCCAGCAGCTTGGACCCACAGGATAACTATGGCTACACCTTC,CASSLDPQDNYGYTF
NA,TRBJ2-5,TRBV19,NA,TGTGCCAGTAGTAGAGAAATACAAGAGACCCAGTACTTC,CASSREIQETQYF
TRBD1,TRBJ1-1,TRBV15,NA,TGTGCCACCAGCAGAGACCGGCCTCAGGGGGCGCGCACTGAAGCTTTCTTT,CATSRDRPQGARTEAFF
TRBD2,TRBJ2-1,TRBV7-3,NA,TGTGCCAGCAGCCCCTCCGGGGCGGGGGGGCTGAATGAGCAGTTCTTC,CASSPSGAGGLNEQFF
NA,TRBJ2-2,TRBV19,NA,TGTGCCAGTGTTAGAGCGCGGAACACCGGGGAGCTGTTTTTT,CASVRARNTGELFF
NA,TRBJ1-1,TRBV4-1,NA,TGCGCCAGCAGCCAAGAAACCCTGCGCGCTGAAGCTTTCTTT,CASSQETLRAEAFF
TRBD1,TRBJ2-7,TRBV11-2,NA,TGTGCCAGCAGCTTATCGGACAGGGGCCCCTACGAGCAGTACTTC,CASSLSDRGPYEQYF
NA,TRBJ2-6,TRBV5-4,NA,TGTGCCAGCAGTCTCGACAGGCCATTGGCCAACGTCCTGACTTTC,CASSLDRPLANVLTF
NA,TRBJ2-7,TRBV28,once,TGTGCCAGCAGTTTGTCCTCGTACTACGAGCAGTACTTC,CASSLSSYYEQYF
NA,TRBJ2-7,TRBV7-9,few,TGTGCCAGCAGCGCCGCAGTCGGGTCTGGCGAGCAGTACTTC,CASSAAVGSGEQYF
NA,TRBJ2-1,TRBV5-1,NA,TGCGCCAGCAGCCCACAGTCGGGGAATGAGCAGTTCTTC,CASSPQSGNEQFF
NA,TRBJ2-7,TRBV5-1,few,TGCGCCAGCCGGCCTGGAGGGGGCCCCTACGAGCAGTACTTC,CASRPGGGPYEQYF
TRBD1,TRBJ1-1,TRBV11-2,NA,TGTGCCAGCAGCTTCTCAGACAGGGACGCTGCTTTCTTT,CASSFSDRDAAFF
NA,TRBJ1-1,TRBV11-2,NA,TGTGCCAGCAGCTCCCAGGGGTCTGAAGCTTTCTTT,CASSSQGSEAFF
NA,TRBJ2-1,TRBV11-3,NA,TGTGCCAGCAGCTTAGTTTCGGGCGGGAACGAGCTGTTCTTC,CASSLVSGGNELFF
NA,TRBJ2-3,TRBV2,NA,TGTGCCAGCAGTGTCGGCAGGGCCACAGATACGCAGTATTTT,CASSVGRATDTQYF
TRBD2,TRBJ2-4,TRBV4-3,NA,TGCGCCAGCAGCCAAGACATAGGCGGGAGGGCCTTGGGCAAAAACATTCAGTACTTC,CASSQDIGGRALGKNIQYF
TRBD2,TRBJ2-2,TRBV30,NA,TGTGCCTGGAGTGTACTATATCAACTAGCGGGAGGGCCAGGGGAGCTGTTTTTT,CAWSVLYQLAGGPGELFF
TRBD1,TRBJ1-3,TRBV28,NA,TGTGCCAGCAGTTTACGGGACAGCCCTGGAAACACCATATATTTT,CASSLRDSPGNTIYF
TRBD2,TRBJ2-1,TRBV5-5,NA,TGTGCCAGCTTTAGGACTAGCGGGAGTAATGAGCAGTTCTTC,CASFRTSGSNEQFF
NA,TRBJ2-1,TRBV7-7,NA,TGTGCTAGCAGCTTAGGCGCGAACAATGAGCAGTTCTTC,CASSLGANNEQFF
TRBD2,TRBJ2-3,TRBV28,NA,TGTGCCAGCAGCTCTAGCGGGAACACAGATACGCAGTATTTT,CASSSSGNTDTQYF
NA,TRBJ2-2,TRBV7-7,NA,TGTGCTAGCAGCTTAGTCGGGACACCTAACACCGGGGAGCTGTTTTTT,CASSLVGTPNTGELFF
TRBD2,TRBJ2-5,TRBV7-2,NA,TGTGCCAGCAGCTTTACGGGACTAGCGGGGGGAAAACAAGAGACCCAGTACTTC,CASSFTGLAGGKQETQYF
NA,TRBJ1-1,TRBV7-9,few,TGTGCCAGCAGCGCTTGGGAGGGGGTGAACACTGAAGCTTTCTTT,CASSAWEGVNTEAFF